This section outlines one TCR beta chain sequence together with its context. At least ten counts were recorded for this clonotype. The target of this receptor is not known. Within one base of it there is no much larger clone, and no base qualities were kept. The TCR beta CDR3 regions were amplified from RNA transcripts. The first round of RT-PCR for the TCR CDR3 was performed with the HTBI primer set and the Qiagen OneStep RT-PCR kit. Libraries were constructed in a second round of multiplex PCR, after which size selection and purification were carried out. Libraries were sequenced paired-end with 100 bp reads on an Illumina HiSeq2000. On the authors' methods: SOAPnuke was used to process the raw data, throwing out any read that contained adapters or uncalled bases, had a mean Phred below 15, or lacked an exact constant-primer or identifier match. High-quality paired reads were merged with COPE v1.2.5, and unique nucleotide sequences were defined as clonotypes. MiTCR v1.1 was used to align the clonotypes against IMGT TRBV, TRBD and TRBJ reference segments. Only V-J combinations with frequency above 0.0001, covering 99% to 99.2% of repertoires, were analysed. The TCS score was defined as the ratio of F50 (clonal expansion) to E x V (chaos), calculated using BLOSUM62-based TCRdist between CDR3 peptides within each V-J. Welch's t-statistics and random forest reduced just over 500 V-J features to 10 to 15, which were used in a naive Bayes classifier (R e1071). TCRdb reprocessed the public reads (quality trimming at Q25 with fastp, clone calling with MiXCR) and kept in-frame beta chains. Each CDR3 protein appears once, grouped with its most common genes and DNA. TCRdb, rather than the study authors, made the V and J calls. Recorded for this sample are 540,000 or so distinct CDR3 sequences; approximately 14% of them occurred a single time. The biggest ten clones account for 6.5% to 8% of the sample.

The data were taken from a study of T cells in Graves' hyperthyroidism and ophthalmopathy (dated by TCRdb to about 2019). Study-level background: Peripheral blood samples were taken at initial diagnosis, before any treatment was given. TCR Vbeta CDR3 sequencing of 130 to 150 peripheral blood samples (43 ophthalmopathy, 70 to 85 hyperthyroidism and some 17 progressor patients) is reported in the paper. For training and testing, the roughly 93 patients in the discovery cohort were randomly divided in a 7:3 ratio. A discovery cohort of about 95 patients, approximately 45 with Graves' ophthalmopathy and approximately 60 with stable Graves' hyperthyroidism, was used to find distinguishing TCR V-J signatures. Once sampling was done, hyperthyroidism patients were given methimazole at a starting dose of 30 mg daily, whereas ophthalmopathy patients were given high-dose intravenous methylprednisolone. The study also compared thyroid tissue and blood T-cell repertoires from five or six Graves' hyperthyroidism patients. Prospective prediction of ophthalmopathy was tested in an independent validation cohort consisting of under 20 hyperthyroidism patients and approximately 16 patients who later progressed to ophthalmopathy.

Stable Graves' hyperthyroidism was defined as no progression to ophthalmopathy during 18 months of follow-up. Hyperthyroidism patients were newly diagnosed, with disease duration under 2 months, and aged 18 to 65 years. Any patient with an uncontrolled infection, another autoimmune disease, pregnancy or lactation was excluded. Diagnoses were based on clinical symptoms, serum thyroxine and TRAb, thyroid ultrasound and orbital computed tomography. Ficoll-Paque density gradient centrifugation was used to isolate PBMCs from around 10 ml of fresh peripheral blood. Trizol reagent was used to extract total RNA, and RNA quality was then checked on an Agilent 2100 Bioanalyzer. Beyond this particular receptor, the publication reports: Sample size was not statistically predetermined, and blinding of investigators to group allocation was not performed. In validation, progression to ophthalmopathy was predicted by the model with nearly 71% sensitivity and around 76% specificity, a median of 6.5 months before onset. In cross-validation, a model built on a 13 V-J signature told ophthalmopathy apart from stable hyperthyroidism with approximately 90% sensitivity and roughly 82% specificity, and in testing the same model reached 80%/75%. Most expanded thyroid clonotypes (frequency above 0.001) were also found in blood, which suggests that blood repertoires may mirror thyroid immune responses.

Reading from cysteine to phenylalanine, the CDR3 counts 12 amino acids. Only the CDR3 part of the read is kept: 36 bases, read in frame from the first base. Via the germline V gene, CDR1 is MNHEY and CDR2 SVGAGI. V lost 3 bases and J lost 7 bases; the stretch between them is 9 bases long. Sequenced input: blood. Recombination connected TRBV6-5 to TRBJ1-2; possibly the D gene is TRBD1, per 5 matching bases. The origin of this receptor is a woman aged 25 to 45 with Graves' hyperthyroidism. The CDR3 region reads CASSYDGGGYTF. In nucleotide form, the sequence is TGTGCCAGCAGTTATGACGGGGGTGGCTACACCTTC.